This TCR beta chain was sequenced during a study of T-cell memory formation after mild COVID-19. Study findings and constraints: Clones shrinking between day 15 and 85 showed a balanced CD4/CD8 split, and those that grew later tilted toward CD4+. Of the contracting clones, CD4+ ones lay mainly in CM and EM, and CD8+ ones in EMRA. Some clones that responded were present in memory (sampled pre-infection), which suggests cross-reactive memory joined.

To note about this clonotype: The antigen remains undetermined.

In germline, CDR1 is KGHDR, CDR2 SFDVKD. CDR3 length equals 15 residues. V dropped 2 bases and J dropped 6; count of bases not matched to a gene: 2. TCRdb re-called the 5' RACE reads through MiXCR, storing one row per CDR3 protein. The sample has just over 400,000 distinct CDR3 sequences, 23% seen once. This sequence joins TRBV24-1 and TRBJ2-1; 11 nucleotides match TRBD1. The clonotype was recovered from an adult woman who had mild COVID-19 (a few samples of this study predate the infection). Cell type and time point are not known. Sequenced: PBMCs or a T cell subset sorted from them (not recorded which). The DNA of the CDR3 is TGTGCCACCAGTGATTCGGACAGGGGGCGCAATGAGCAGTTCTTC. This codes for CATSDSDRGRNEQFF.